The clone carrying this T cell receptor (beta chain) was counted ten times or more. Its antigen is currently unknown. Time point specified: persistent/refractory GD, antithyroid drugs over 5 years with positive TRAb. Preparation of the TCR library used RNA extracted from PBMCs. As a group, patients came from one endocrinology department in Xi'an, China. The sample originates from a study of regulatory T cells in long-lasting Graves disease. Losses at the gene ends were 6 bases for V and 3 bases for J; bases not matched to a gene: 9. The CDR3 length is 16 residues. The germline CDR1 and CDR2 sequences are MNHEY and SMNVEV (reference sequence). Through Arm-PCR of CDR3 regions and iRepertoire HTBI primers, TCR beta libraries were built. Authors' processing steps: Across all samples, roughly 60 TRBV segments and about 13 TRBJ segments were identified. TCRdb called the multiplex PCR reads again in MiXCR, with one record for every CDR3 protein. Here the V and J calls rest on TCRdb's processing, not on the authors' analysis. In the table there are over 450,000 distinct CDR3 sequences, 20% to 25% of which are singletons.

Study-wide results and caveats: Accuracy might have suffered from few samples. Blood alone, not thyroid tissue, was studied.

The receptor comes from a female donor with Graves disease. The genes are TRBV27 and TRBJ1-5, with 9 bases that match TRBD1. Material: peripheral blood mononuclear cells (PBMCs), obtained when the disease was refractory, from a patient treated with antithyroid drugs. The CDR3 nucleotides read TGTGCCAGCAGAAAACAGGGGGCGGGAGTCAATCAGCCCCAGCATTTT. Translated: CASRKQGAGVNQPQHF.